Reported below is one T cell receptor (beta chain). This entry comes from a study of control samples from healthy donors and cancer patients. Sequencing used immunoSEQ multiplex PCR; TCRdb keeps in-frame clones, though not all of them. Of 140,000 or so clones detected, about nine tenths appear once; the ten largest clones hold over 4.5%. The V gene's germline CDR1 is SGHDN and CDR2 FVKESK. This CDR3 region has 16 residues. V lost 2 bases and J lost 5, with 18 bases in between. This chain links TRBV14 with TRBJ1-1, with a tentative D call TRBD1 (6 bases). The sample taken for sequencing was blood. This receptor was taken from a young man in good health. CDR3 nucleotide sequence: TGTGCCAGCAGCCAATCCGGGGGGCGGTTGAGGACTGAAGCTTTCTTT. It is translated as CASSQSGGRLRTEAFF.